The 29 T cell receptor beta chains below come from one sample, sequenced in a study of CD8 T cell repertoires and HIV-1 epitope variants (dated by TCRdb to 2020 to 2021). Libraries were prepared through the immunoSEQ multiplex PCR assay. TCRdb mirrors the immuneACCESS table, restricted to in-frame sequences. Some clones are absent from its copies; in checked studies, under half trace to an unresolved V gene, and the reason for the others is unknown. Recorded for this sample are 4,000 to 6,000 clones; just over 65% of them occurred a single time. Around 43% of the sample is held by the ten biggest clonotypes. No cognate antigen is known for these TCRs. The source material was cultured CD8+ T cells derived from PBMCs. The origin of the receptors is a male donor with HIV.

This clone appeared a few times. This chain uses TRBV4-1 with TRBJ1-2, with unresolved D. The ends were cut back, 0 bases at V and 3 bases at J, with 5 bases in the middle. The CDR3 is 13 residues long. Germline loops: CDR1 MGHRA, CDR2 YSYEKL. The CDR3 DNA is TGCGCCAGCAGCCAAGATAGGGACTATGGCTACACCTTC. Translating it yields CASSQDRDYGYTF.

As DNA, the CDR3 is TGTGCCAGCAGCCCGGCGGGACTAGCGGCCCAATATCACCACGAGCAGTACTTC. Its protein is CASSPAGLAAQYHHEQYF. The chain employs TRBV21-1 and TRBJ2-7; TRBD2, as called in the table, went unchecked against the DNA. TRBV21-1 is marked as a pseudogene. The CDR3 has 18 residues.

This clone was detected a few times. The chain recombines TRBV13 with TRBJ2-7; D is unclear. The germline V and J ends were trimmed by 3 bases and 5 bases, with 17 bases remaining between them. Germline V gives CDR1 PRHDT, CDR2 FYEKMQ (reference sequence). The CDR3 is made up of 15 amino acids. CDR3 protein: CASSFSVSLGNEQYF. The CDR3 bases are TGTGCCAGCAGCTTCTCCGTCTCGCTGGGAAACGAGCAGTACTTC.

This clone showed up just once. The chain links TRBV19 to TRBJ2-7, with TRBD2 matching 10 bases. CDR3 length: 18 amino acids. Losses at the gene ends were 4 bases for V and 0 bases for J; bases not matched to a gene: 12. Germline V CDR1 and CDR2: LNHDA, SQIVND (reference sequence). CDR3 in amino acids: CASSTHAGLAESSYEQYF. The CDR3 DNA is TGTGCCAGTAGTACTCACGCTGGACTAGCGGAAAGCTCCTACGAGCAGTACTTC. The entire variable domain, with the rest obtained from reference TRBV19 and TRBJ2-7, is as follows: DGGITQSPKYLFRKEGQNVTLSCEQNLNHDAMYWYRQDPGQGLRLIYYSQIVNDFQKGDIAEGYSVSREKKESFPLTVTSAQKNPTAFYLCASSTHAGLAESSYEQYFGPGTRLTVT.

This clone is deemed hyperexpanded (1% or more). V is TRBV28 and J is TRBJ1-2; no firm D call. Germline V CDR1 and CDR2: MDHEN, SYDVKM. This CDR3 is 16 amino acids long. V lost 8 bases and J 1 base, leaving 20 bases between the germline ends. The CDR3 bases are TGTGCCAGCGGCTTATATCCCTTGGACCTTAACTATGGCTACACCTTC. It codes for CASGLYPLDLNYGYTF.

CDR3 protein: CSVEGGPPRADTQYF. CDR3 DNA sequence: TGCAGCGTTGAAGGCGGACCGCCGAGGGCAGATACGCAGTATTTT. This chain connects TRBV29-1 to TRBJ2-3, with D perhaps matching TRBD2 (5 bases). Per germline, CDR1 SQVTM and CDR2 ANQGSEA. CDR3 length: 15 residues. Trimming shortened V by 1 base and J by 4 bases, and 15 bases separated the two germline ends.

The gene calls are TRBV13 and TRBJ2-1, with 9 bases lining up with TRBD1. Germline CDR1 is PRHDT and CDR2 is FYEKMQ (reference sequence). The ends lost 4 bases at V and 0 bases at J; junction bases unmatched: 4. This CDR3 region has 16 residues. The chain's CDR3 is CASSSGQGSSYNEQFF. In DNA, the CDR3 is TGTGCCAGCAGCTCGGGACAGGGAAGCTCCTACAATGAGCAGTTCTTC.

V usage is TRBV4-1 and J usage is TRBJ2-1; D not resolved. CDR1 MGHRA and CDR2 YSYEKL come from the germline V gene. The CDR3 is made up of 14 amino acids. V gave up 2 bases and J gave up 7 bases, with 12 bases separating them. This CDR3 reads CASSQFSVANEQFF. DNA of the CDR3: TGCGCCAGCAGCCAATTTTCAGTGGCGAATGAGCAGTTCTTC.

The DNA for the CDR3 is TGTGCCAGCAGTTACTCAGGGGACAGGCAATATGGCTACACCTTC. Its translation is CASSYSGDRQYGYTF. This chain connects TRBV6-5 to TRBJ1-2; 8 bases agree with TRBD1. The CDR3 length is 15 residues. Germline V lookup: CDR1 MNHEY, CDR2 SVGAGI. Trimming removed 0 bases from V and 5 bases from J; junction bases left unmatched: 5.

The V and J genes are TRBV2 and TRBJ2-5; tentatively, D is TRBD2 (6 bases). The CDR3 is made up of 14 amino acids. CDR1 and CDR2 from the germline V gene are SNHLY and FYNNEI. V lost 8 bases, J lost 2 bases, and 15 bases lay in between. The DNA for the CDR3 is TGTGCCAGCGTCGTGGGGGGAGATCAAGAGACCCAGTACTTC. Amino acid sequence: CASVVGGDQETQYF. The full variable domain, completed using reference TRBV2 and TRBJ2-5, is EPEVTQTPSHQVTQMGQEVILRCVPISNHLYFYWYRQILGQKVEFLVSFYNNEISEKSEIFDDQFSVERPDGSNFTLKIRSTKLEDSAMYFCASVVGGDQETQYFGPGTRLLVL.

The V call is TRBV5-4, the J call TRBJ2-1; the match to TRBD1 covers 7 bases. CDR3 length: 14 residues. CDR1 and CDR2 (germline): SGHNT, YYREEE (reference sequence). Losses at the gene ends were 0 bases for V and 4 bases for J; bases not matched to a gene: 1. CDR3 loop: CASSLGDSYNEQFF. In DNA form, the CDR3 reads TGTGCCAGCAGCTTGGGGGACAGTTACAATGAGCAGTTCTTC.

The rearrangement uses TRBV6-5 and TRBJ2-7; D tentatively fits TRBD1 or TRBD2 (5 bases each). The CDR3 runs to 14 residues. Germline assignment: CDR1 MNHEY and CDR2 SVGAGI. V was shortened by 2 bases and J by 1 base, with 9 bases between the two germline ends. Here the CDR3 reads CASSYGTNSYEQYF. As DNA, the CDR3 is TGTGCCAGCAGTTACGGGACCAATTCCTACGAGCAGTACTTC.

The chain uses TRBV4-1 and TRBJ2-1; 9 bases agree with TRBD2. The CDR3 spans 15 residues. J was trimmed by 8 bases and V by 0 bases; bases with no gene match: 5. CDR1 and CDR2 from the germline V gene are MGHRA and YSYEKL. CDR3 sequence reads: CASSQDSGSRDEQFF. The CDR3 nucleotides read TGCGCCAGCAGCCAAGATAGCGGGAGTAGGGATGAGCAGTTCTTC.

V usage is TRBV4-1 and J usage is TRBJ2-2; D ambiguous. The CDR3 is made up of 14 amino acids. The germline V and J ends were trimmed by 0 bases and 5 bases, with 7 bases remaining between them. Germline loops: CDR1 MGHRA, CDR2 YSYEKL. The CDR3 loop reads CASSQDDATGELFF. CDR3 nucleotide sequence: TGCGCCAGCAGCCAAGATGACGCAACCGGGGAGCTGTTTTTT.

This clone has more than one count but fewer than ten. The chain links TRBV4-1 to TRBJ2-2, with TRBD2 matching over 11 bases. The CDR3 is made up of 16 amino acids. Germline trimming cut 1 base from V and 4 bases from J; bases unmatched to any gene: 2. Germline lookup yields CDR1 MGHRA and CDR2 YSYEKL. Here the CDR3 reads CASSQGTSGPTGELFF. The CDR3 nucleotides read TGCGCCAGCAGCCAAGGGACTAGCGGGCCCACCGGGGAGCTGTTTTTT.

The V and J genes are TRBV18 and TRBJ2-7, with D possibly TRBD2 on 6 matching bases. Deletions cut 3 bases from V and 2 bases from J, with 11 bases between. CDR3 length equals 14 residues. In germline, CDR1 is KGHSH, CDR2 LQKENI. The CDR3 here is CASSPPREAYEQYF. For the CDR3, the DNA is TGTGCCAGCTCACCCCCCAGGGAGGCCTACGAGCAGTACTTC.

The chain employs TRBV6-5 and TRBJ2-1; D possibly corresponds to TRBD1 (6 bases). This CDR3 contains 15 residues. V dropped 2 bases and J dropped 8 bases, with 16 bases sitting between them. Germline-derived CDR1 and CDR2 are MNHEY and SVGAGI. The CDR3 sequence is CASSYGGRGYDEQFF. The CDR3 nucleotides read TGTGCCAGCAGTTACGGGGGCAGGGGTTATGATGAGCAGTTCTTC.

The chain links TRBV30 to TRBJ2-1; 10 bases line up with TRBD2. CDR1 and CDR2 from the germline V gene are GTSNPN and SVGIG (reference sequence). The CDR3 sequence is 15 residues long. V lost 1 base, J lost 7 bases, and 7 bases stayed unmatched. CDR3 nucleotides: TGTGCCTGGAGTGCAGCGGGGGGGCCGGGTAATGAGCAGTTCTTC. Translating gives CAWSAAGGPGNEQFF.

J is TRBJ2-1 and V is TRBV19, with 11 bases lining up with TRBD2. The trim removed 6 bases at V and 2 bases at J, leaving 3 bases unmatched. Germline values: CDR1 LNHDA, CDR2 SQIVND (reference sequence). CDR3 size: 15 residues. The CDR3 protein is CASSLTSGTYNEQFF. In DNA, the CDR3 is TGTGCCAGTAGCCTGACTAGCGGGACCTACAATGAGCAGTTCTTC.

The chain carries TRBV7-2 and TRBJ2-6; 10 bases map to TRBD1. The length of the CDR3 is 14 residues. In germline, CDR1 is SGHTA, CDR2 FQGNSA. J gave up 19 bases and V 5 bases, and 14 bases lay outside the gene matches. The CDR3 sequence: CASSQGRRTGGFTF. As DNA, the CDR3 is TGTGCCAGCAGCCAAGGTCGGCGGACAGGGGGGTTTACTTTC.

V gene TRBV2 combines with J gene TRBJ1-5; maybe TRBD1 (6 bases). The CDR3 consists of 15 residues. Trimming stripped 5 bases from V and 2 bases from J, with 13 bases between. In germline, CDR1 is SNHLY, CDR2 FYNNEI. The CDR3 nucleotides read TGTGCCAGCAGTCAGGACAGCCAGGGCAATCAGCCCCAGCATTTT. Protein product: CASSQDSQGNQPQHF.

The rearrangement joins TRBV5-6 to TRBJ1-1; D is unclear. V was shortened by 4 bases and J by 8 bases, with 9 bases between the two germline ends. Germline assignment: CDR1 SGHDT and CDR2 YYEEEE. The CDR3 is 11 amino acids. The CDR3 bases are TGTGCCAGCAGCGACTCAGAAGAAGCTTTCTTT. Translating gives CASSDSEEAFF.

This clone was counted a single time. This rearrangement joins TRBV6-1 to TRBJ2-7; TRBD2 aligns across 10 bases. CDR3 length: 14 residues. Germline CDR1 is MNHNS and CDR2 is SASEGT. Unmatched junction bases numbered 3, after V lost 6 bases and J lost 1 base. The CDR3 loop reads CASRGLAASYEQYF. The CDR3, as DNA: TGTGCCAGCAGAGGACTAGCGGCTTCCTACGAGCAGTACTTC.

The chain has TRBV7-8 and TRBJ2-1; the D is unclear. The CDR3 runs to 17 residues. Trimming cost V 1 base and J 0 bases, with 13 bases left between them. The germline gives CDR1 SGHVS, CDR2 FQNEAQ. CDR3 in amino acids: CASSLVIGRSSYNEQFF. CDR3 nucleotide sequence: TGTGCCAGCAGCTTAGTAATCGGCAGGTCCTCCTACAATGAGCAGTTCTTC.

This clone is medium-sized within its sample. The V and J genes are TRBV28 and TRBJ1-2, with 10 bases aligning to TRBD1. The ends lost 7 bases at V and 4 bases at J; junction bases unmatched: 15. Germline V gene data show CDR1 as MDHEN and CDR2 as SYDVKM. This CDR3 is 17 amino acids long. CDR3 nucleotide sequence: TGTGCCAGCACCCCCGGGGACAGGGGACCCTACGGCTATGGCTACACCTTC. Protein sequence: CASTPGDRGPYGYGYTF.

CDR3 bases: TGTGCCAGCTCACCGGACGGAGCGGAGACCCAGTACTTC. It codes for CASSPDGAETQYF. J is TRBJ2-5 and V is TRBV18, with D uncertain. The CDR3 totals 13 residues. From germline, CDR1 is KGHSH and CDR2 LQKENI. Trimming removed 3 bases at V and 5 bases at J, with 10 bases between.

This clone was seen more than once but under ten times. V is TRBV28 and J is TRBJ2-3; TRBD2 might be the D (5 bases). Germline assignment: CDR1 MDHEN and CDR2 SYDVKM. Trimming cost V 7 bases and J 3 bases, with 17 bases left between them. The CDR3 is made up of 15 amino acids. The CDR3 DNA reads TGTGCCAGCATTCTCGACCGCAGGAGGACAGATACGCAGTATTTT. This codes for CASILDRRRTDTQYF.

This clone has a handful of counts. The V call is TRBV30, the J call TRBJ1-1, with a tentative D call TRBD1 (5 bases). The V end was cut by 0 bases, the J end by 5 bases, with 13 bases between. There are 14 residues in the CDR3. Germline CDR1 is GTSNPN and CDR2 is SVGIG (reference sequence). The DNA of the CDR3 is TGTGCCTGGAGTGTACGTCAGGGAGAAACTGAAGCTTTCTTT. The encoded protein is CAWSVRQGETEAFF. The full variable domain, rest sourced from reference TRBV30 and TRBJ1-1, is SQTIHQWPATLVQPVGSPLSLECTVEGTSNPNLYWYRQAAGRGLQLLFYSVGIGQISSEVPQNLSASRPQDRQFILSSKKLLLSDSGFYLCAWSVRQGETEAFFGQGTRLTVV.

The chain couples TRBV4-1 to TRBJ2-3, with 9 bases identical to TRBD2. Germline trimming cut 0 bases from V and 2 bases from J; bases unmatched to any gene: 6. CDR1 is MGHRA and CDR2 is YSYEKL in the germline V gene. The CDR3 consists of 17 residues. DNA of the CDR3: TGCGCCAGCAGCCAAGATCCCCTAGCGGGGTCCACAGATACGCAGTATTTT. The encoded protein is CASSQDPLAGSTDTQYF.